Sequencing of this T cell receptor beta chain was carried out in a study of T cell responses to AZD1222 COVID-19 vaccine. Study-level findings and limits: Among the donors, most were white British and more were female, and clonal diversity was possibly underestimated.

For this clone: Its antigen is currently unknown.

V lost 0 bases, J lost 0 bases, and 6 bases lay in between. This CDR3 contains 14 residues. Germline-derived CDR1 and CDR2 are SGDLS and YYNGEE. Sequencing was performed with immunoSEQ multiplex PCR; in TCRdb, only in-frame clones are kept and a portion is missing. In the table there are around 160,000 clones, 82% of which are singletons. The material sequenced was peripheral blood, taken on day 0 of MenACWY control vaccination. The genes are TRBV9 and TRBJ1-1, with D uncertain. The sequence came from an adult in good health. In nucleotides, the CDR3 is TGTGCCAGCAGCGTAGGTGATATGAACACTGAAGCTTTCTTT. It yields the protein CASSVGDMNTEAFF.